This T cell receptor (beta chain) stems from a study of blood T cell repertoires in COVID-19. Germline V lookup: CDR1 SGHRS, CDR2 YFSETQ. CDR3 length equals 15 residues. With 2 bases removed from V and 5 bases from J, the gap between germline ends came to 13 bases. This clone was observed a single time. TCRdb keeps only in-frame clones here, not all; method: immunoSEQ multiplex PCR. Among 150,000 or so clones listed, around 85% were seen once. This clonotype was sampled from a woman of 80 years or more with acute or convalescent COVID-19. Sequencing input: peripheral blood. The chain carries TRBV5-1 and TRBJ1-4; D is perhaps TRBD1 (6 bases). CDR3 sequence reads: CASSLDGTRNEKLFF. CDR3 nucleotides: TGCGCCAGCAGCTTAGACGGGACACGGAATGAAAAACTGTTTTTT.